Below are 20 T cell receptor beta chains sequenced from a single sample in a study of blood T cell repertoires in COVID-19. The repertoire was sequenced with immunoSEQ multiplex PCR; TCRdb's copy has only in-frame clones and lacks some. The data show tens of thousands of clones, over 75% seen once. Material for sequencing was peripheral blood. The source of these receptors is a human donor with active COVID-19. The donor label of this sample is uncertain.

This chain uses TRBV6-4 with TRBJ2-2; 7 bases align to TRBD1. Trimming removed 6 bases from V and 6 bases from J; junction bases left unmatched: 4. The germline gives CDR1 MRHNA, CDR2 SNTAGT. This CDR3 region has 13 residues. The CDR3 DNA is TGTGCCAGCAGGCCGCAGGGGGCCGGGGAGCTGTTTTTT. It yields the protein CASRPQGAGELFF.

The chain joins TRBV6-5 to TRBJ1-4, with a weak D call TRBD1 (5 bases). Trimming pared 5 bases from V and 3 bases from J, leaving 10 bases between. The V gene's germline CDR1 is MNHEY and CDR2 SVGAGI. The CDR3 is made up of 14 amino acids. The CDR3 spells CASSRAGSNEKLFF. The CDR3 region has the DNA TGTGCCAGCAGTCGGGCAGGGTCTAATGAAAAACTGTTTTTT.

V usage is TRBV7-2 and J usage is TRBJ2-1, with a tentative D call TRBD2 (7 bases). In germline, CDR1 is SGHTA, CDR2 FQGNSA. Trimming stripped 0 bases from V and 2 bases from J, with 11 bases between. The CDR3 is made up of 16 amino acids. CDR3 coding DNA: TGTGCCAGCAGCTTAGCAGGAGGGGGGGCCTACAATGAGCAGTTCTTC. It encodes CASSLAGGGAYNEQFF.

This clone came up a few times. The rearrangement joins TRBV7-3 to TRBJ2-1; TRBD2 aligns across 9 bases. The CDR3 spans 13 residues. Germline CDR1 reads SGHTA; CDR2 reads FQGTGA. V shed 6 bases, J shed 7 bases, and the junction held 4 bases outside the gene matches. Here the CDR3 reads CASSFSGGNEQFF. The DNA of the CDR3 is TGTGCCAGCAGTTTCAGCGGGGGGAATGAGCAGTTCTTC.

The V gene is TRBV18, the J gene TRBJ2-7, with TRBD1 matching over 7 bases. In germline, CDR1 is KGHSH, CDR2 LQKENI. The trim removed 3 bases at V and 1 base at J, leaving 3 bases unmatched. The length of the CDR3 is 14 residues. CDR3 residues: CASSPATGSYEQYF. The DNA for the CDR3 is TGTGCCAGCTCACCCGCGACAGGGTCCTACGAGCAGTACTTC.

The genes are TRBV5-1 and TRBJ1-2; D is possibly TRBD1 (6 bases). Germline CDR1 and CDR2: SGHRS and YFSETQ. V lost 0 bases, J lost 6 bases, and 18 bases lay in between. CDR3 length equals 16 residues. The CDR3 reads CASSLAGAGTINGYTF. CDR3 in DNA: TGCGCCAGCAGCTTGGCCGGGGCAGGGACAATTAATGGCTACACCTTC.

This clone appeared a few times. Here the CDR3 DNA reads TGTGCCAGCAGCTGGCTAGCGGGGGGGCGGAATGAGCAGTTCTTC. As protein: CASSWLAGGRNEQFF. The genes are TRBV13 and TRBJ2-1; 12 bases align to TRBD2. Trimming removed 4 bases from V and 7 bases from J; junction bases left unmatched: 5. Per the germline V gene, CDR1 is PRHDT and CDR2 is FYEKMQ (reference sequence). The CDR3 contains 15 residues.

V usage is TRBV27 and J usage is TRBJ1-5; D perhaps matches TRBD1 (6 bases). This CDR3 comprises 16 residues. V was cut by 5 bases and J by 0 bases, with 14 bases left in between. Per the germline V gene, CDR1 is MNHEY and CDR2 is SMNVEV (reference sequence). DNA of the CDR3: TGTGCCAGCAGTCCTCCGGGACACCTTAGCAATCAGCCCCAGCATTTT. As protein: CASSPPGHLSNQPQHF.

V usage is TRBV5-1 and J usage is TRBJ2-1; 11 bases fit TRBD2. Germline CDR1 reads SGHRS; CDR2 reads YFSETQ. J was trimmed by 5 bases and V by 5 bases; bases with no gene match: 0. This CDR3 region has 13 residues. CDR3 protein: CASRLAGDNEQFF. Here the CDR3 DNA reads TGCGCCAGCAGACTAGCGGGGGACAATGAGCAGTTCTTC.

The V call is TRBV18, the J call TRBJ2-3, with D possibly matching TRBD1 (6 bases). Germline V gene data show CDR1 as KGHSH and CDR2 as LQKENI. The germline V and J ends were trimmed by 1 base and 1 base, with 6 bases remaining between them. The CDR3 length is 14 residues. Here the CDR3 reads CASSPQGGTDTQYF. The CDR3 nucleotides are TGTGCCAGCTCACCACAGGGGGGCACAGATACGCAGTATTTT.

The gene calls are TRBV4-1 and TRBJ1-2, with D hard to call. Looked up from germline, CDR1 is MGHRA and CDR2 is YSYEKL. The CDR3 loop spans 14 amino acids. The V end lost 0 bases, the J end lost 9 bases, and 14 bases lay between the germline ends. The CDR3 bases are TGCGCCAGCAGCCAAGATTGGGGAGGGATAAGCTACACCTTC. As protein: CASSQDWGGISYTF.

This chain uses TRBV5-6 with TRBJ1-4; D possibly corresponds to TRBD1 (5 bases). Germline V gives CDR1 SGHDT, CDR2 YYEEEE. The length of the CDR3 is 13 residues. The germline V and J ends were trimmed by 3 bases and 9 bases, with 12 bases remaining between them. DNA of the CDR3: TGTGCCAGCAGCTGGGGTGCAGGGAAAAAACTGTTTTTT. Translating it yields CASSWGAGKKLFF.

The J gene is TRBJ2-5, the V gene TRBV4-2; D remains unclear. Trimming pared 3 bases from V and 1 base from J, leaving 12 bases between. The CDR3 is made up of 15 amino acids. Germline loops: CDR1 LGHNA, CDR2 YNFKEQ. CDR3 DNA sequence: TGTGCCAGCAGCCAGACCGGCGGTCCCCAAGAGACCCAGTACTTC. Protein sequence: CASSQTGGPQETQYF.

The chain combines TRBV19 with TRBJ1-2, with D unresolved. This CDR3 is 13 amino acids long. CDR1 and CDR2 from the germline V gene are LNHDA and SQIVND (reference sequence). Trimming shortened V by 3 bases and J by 0 bases, and 5 bases separated the two germline ends. The CDR3 DNA is TGTGCCAGTAGTATGAGAGCTAACTATGGCTACACCTTC. Translating gives CASSMRANYGYTF.

This chain connects TRBV29-1 to TRBJ1-1; D is possibly TRBD1 (5 bases). The CDR3 totals 14 residues. CDR1 and CDR2 (germline): SQVTM, ANQGSEA. V lost 5 bases and J lost 0, with 13 bases in between. CDR3 nucleotide sequence: TGCAGCGTTACTCGTGGGGGGGTGAACACTGAAGCTTTCTTT. It codes for CSVTRGGVNTEAFF.

The genes are TRBV15 and TRBJ1-1; no definite D call. Trimming removed 0 bases from V and 2 bases from J, with 13 bases in between. This CDR3 spans 16 amino acids. Germline-derived CDR1 and CDR2 are LNHNV and YYDKDF (reference sequence). CDR3 residues: CATSRDRSRVNTEAFF. CDR3 coding DNA: TGTGCCACCAGCAGAGATCGTAGTCGGGTTAACACTGAAGCTTTCTTT.

The sample holds one count of this clone. The chain uses TRBV7-9 and TRBJ2-2; 13 bases align to TRBD2. CDR1 is SEHNR and CDR2 is FQNEAQ in the germline V gene (reference sequence). This CDR3 has 18 amino acids. V lost 4 bases, J lost 2 bases, and 7 bases stayed unmatched. The CDR3 coding sequence is TGTGCCAGCAGCTGGGGACTAGCGGGACCTCTAAACACCGGGGAGCTGTTTTTT. Its translation is CASSWGLAGPLNTGELFF.

This chain links TRBV19 with TRBJ2-7, with TRBD2 matching 7 bases. This CDR3 comprises 14 residues. CDR1 LNHDA and CDR2 SQIVND come from the germline V gene (reference sequence). V trimming: 2 bases; J trimming: 4 bases; junction bases outside the gene matches: 5. For the CDR3, the DNA is TGTGCCAGTAGTATACAGCGGGGATCATACGAGCAGTACTTC. Protein sequence: CASSIQRGSYEQYF. Full variable domain (remainder filled in from reference TRBV19 and TRBJ2-7): DGGITQSPKYLFRKEGQNVTLSCEQNLNHDAMYWYRQDPGQGLRLIYYSQIVNDFQKGDIAEGYSVSREKKESFPLTVTSAQKNPTAFYLCASSIQRGSYEQYFGPGTRLTVT.

The genes are TRBV13 and TRBJ1-1; 9 positions match TRBD1. V gave up 6 bases and J gave up 1 base; unmatched junction bases: 3. Per germline, CDR1 PRHDT and CDR2 FYEKMQ (reference sequence). The CDR3 is made up of 14 amino acids. CDR3 nucleotide sequence: TGTGCCAGCAGGAAACAGGGGGCGAACACTGAAGCTTTCTTT. Translation: CASRKQGANTEAFF.

V and J are TRBV5-4 and TRBJ1-1; TRBD1 agrees at 7 bases. Germline CDR1 SGHNT, CDR2 YYREEE (reference sequence). Losses at the gene ends were 5 bases for V and 1 base for J; bases not matched to a gene: 2. CDR3 length: 13 residues. CDR3 DNA: TGTGCCAGCAGACGGGACAGGAACACTGAAGCTTTCTTT. It encodes CASRRDRNTEAFF.